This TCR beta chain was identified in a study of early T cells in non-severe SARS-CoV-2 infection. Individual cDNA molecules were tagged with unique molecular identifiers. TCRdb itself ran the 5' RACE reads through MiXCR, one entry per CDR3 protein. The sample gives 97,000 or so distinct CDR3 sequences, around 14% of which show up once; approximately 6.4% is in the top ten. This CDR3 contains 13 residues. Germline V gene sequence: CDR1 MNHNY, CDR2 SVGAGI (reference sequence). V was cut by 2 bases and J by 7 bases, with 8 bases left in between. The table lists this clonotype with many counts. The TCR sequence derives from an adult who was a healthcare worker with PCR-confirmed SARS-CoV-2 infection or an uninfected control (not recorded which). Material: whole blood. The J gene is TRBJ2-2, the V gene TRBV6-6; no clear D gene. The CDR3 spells CASSYGVLGELFF. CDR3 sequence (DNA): TGTGCCAGCAGTTACGGGGTTCTCGGGGAGCTGTTTTTT.